This T cell receptor beta chain stems from a study of cytomegalovirus exposure and HLA in healthy donors. General study results and limits: The study had only CMV serostatus as immune exposure information. Researchers reported in a later analysis that a missense DCLRE1C variant was tied to TCR beta V- and J-gene trimming. Cytomegalovirus status was reportedly diagnosed by the classifier with high sensitivity and specificity.

60 Vbeta and 13 Jbeta primers were used in PCR. Data came from immunoSEQ multiplex PCR; TCRdb stores just in-frame clones and leaves some out. The sample consists of some 200,000 clones, 83% of them appearing once. The length of the CDR3 is 13 residues. Germline V CDR1 and CDR2: SGHNT, YYREEE (reference sequence). V gave up 0 bases and J gave up 2 bases, with 6 bases separating them. In the case of this clone: Its antigen remains unknown.

The sequence came from a girl aged 10 to 17 in good health and CMV-seronegative. The sequencing sample was made of PBMCs. This chain joins TRBV5-4 and TRBJ2-7; maybe TRBD2 (5 bases). The CDR3 reads CASSLVGTYEQYF. The CDR3, as DNA: TGTGCCAGCAGCTTGGTCGGGACCTACGAGCAGTACTTC. The variable domain in full, with the rest retrieved from reference TRBV5-4 and TRBJ2-7, is ETGVTQSPTHLIKTRGQQVTLRCSSQSGHNTVSWYQQALGQGPQFIFQYYREEENGRGNFPPRFSGLQFPNYSSELNVNALELDDSALYLCASSLVGTYEQYFGPGTRLTVT.